What follows describes a single TCR beta chain. Its antigen is undetermined. CDR1 is DFQATT and CDR2 is SNEGSKA in the germline V gene (reference sequence). This CDR3 has 14 residues. J lost 0 bases, V lost 3 bases, and 1 base had no gene match. The record originates from a study of T-cell reconstitution after alpha-beta-depleted transplantation in children. Notes on the study in general: Several hundred rapidly expanded clones from non-depleted graft cells reportedly supplied alpha-beta T cells about two months post-transplant. In some patients, recipient T cells and intrathymic progenitors surviving conditioning explained high day-60 diversity. T-cell numbers and diversity one year post-transplant derived largely from freshly generated T cells.

Unique molecular identifiers featured in how the TCRbeta library was prepared. TCRdb itself ran the PCR reads through MiXCR, one entry per CDR3 protein. The repertoire includes 800,000 to 1,000,000 distinct CDR3 sequences, about 29% of them detected once, and approximately 30% sits in the top ten. This specimen consisted of PBMCs, mostly from graft donor cells, obtained 360 days after TCRalphabeta/CD19-depleted stem cell transplant. The chain has TRBV20-1 and TRBJ2-1; 8 bases are a match to TRBD2. This TCR was recovered from a boy under two years old who had a stem cell transplant for SCID, so the T cells may come from the graft donor. As DNA, the CDR3 is TGCAGTGCTAGCGGGGGGGACTCCTACAATGAGCAGTTCTTC. Translation: CSASGGDSYNEQFF.